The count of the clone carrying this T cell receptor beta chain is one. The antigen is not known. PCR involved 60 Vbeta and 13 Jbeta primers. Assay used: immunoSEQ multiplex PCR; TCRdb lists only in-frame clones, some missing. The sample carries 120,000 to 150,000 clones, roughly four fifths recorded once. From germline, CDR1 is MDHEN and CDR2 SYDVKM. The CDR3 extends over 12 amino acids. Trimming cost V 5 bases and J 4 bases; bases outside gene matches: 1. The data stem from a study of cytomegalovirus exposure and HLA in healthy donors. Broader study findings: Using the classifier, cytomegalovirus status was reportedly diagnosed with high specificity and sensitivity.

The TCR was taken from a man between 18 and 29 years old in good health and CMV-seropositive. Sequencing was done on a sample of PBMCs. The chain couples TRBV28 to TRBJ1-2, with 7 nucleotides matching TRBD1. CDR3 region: CASSGQAYGYTF. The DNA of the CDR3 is TGTGCCAGCAGTGGACAGGCCTATGGCTACACCTTC.